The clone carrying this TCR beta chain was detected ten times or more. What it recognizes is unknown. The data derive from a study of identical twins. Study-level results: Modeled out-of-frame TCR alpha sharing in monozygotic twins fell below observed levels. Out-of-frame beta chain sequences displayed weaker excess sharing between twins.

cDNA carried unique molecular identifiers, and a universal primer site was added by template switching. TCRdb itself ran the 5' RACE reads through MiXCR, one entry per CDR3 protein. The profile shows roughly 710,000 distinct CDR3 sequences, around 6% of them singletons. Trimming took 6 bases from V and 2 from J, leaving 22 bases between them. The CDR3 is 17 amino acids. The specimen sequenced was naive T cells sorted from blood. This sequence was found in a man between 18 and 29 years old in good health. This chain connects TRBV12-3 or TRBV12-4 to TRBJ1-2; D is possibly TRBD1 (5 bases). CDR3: CASSPTRDRGTNYGYTF. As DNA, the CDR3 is TGTGCCAGCAGCCCCACTCGGGACCGCGGAACGAACTATGGCTACACCTTC.